Following are 29 T cell receptor beta chains from one sample sequenced in a study of blood T cell repertoires in COVID-19 (dated by TCRdb to 2018 to 2020). Libraries were prepared through the immunoSEQ multiplex PCR assay. TCRdb re-hosts the immuneACCESS table, in-frame sequences only. Its copies lack some clones; in the studies checked, an unresolved V gene accounts for under half of them, and the cause for the rest is not known. The sample table lists 150,000 or so clones, about 80% of them with a count of one. Together, the top ten hold over 0.5% of the sample. Sequencing used peripheral blood. These receptors originate from a man in his 60s with acute or convalescent COVID-19.

Only one count was recorded for this clone. The gene calls are TRBV29-1 and TRBJ2-3; D might be TRBD1 (6 bases). CDR1 is SQVTM, CDR2 ANQGSEA, per germline. With 6 bases removed from V and 0 bases from J, the gap between germline ends came to 16 bases. This CDR3 is built from 15 residues. CDR3 region: CSVTPQDRSTDTQYF. In nucleotides, the CDR3 is TGCAGCGTAACGCCCCAGGACAGAAGCACAGATACGCAGTATTTT.

V is TRBV6-1 and J is TRBJ1-4; D remains ambiguous. Germline-derived CDR1 and CDR2 are MNHNS and SASEGT. Trimming took 1 base from V and 4 from J, leaving 7 bases between them. The CDR3 is 14 amino acids. The DNA of the CDR3 is TGTGCCAGCAGTGAAGGGTCGGGTAATGAAAAACTGTTTTTT. It encodes CASSEGSGNEKLFF.

The V gene is TRBV5-1, the J gene TRBJ2-2, with D possibly matching TRBD2 (7 bases). Germline V lookup: CDR1 SGHRS, CDR2 YFSETQ. Between the trimmed V and J ends, which lost 2 bases and 4 bases, there was a span of 12 bases. The CDR3 extends over 15 amino acids. For the CDR3, the DNA is TGCGCCAGCAGCTTAGGGGGGGTTACCACCGGGGAGCTGTTTTTT. Amino acid sequence: CASSLGGVTTGELFF.

The chain has TRBV11-2 and TRBJ2-2, with 14 bases fitting TRBD2. CDR1 is SGHAT, CDR2 FQNNGV, per germline. V gave up 6 bases and J gave up 0 bases; unmatched junction bases: 9. The CDR3 totals 19 residues. The CDR3 DNA is TGTGCCAGCAGGGTCCGACTAGCGGGGGGGCCTGCGAACACCGGGGAGCTGTTTTTT. It specifies CASRVRLAGGPANTGELFF.

This clone was detected only once. V is TRBV19 and J is TRBJ1-5; D call uncertain. CDR3 length: 12 amino acids. Trimming took 1 base from V and 5 from J, leaving 3 bases between them. Looked up from germline, CDR1 is LNHDA and CDR2 is SQIVND (reference sequence). In nucleotides, the CDR3 is TGTGCCAGTAGTATAGCTGATCAGCCCCAGCATTTT. Encoded protein: CASSIADQPQHF.

The chain couples TRBV7-2 to TRBJ1-5, with 8 bases fitting TRBD1. This CDR3 has 15 residues. The germline gives CDR1 SGHTA, CDR2 FQGNSA. Trimming at V came to 5 bases and at J to 4 bases, leaving 7 bases not matched to a gene. The CDR3 region is CASSLLRGPNQPQHF. The DNA for the CDR3 is TGTGCCAGCAGCCTCCTCAGGGGGCCGAATCAGCCCCAGCATTTT.

The CDR3 here is CASNRQGSGANVLTF. Written as DNA, the CDR3 is TGTGCCAGCAATAGACAGGGGTCTGGGGCCAACGTCCTGACTTTC. The chain is built from TRBV2 and TRBJ2-6, with TRBD1 matching 8 bases. Germline trimming cut 7 bases from V and 1 base from J; bases unmatched to any gene: 3. Germline CDR1 is SNHLY and CDR2 is FYNNEI. The CDR3 has 15 amino acids.

V and J are TRBV6-6 and TRBJ2-1; 11 nucleotides line up with TRBD1. This CDR3 comprises 14 residues. Germline V lookup: CDR1 MNHNY, CDR2 SVGAGI (reference sequence). Trimming took 6 bases from V and 6 from J; bases not matched to a gene: 4. The CDR3 region is CASRPGTGGNEQFF. The CDR3 coding sequence is TGTGCCAGCAGGCCCGGGACAGGGGGCAATGAGCAGTTCTTC.

V usage is TRBV19 and J usage is TRBJ2-4, with D possibly TRBD2 on 5 matching bases. The CDR3 is 15 residues long. With 2 bases removed from V and 10 bases from J, the gap between germline ends came to 18 bases. Germline CDR1 reads LNHDA; CDR2 reads SQIVND (reference sequence). CDR3 sequence (DNA): TGTGCCAGTAGTATATTACCCAGCCCCGAGGGTATTCAGTACTTC. This translates into CASSILPSPEGIQYF.

In DNA form, the CDR3 reads TGTGCCTGGAGTAGGGGATCCTGGGGTACTACGCAGTATTTT. Encoded protein: CAWSRGSWGTTQYF. V gene TRBV30 combines with J gene TRBJ2-3; D may be TRBD1 (5 bases). The germline V and J ends were trimmed by 2 bases and 8 bases, with 17 bases remaining between them. This CDR3 contains 14 residues. CDR1 GTSNPN and CDR2 SVGIG come from the germline V gene (reference sequence).

V gene TRBV27 combines with J gene TRBJ2-1; the D gene is possibly TRBD2 (6 bases). CDR3 length: 14 residues. The ends were cut back, 7 bases at V and 2 bases at J, with 12 bases in the middle. CDR1 is MNHEY, CDR2 SMNVEV, per germline (reference sequence). Written as DNA, the CDR3 is TGTGCCAGCAAACTCGGGAGCCCCTACAATGAGCAGTTCTTC. This translates into CASKLGSPYNEQFF.

The V gene is TRBV29-1, the J gene TRBJ2-1; 10 nucleotides agree with TRBD2. This CDR3 is built from 17 residues. Losses at the gene ends were 8 bases for V and 6 bases for J; bases not matched to a gene: 19. CDR1 and CDR2 (germline): SQVTM, ANQGSEA. CDR3 residues: CSSSMGITSGVSNEQFF. CDR3 DNA sequence: TGCAGCTCCTCTATGGGGATAACTAGCGGGGTGTCCAATGAGCAGTTCTTC.

V usage is TRBV10-3 and J usage is TRBJ2-7; perhaps TRBD1 as D (5 bases). The length of the CDR3 is 15 residues. Germline-derived CDR1 and CDR2 are ENHRY and SYGVKD. V shed 6 bases and J shed 2 bases, with 17 bases lying between them. The chain's CDR3 is CAISKSTATTYEQYF. CDR3 nucleotides: TGTGCCATCAGCAAATCGACAGCTACCACCTACGAGCAGTACTTC.

The V and J genes are TRBV3-1 (or the pseudogene TRBV3-2) and TRBJ2-5; 7 positions match TRBD1. The CDR3 totals 16 residues. Trimming took 3 bases from V and 1 from J; bases not matched to a gene: 8. Germline CDR1 reads LGHDT; CDR2 reads YNNKEL (reference sequence). As DNA, the CDR3 is TGTGCCAGCAGCCACGGCGCAGGGACAGCCCAAGAGACCCAGTACTTC. Amino acid sequence: CASSHGAGTAQETQYF.

The chain links TRBV7-3 to TRBJ1-2, with 8 bases fitting TRBD1. The V gene end was trimmed by 5 bases and the J gene end by 6 bases; junction bases not matched to a gene: 14. The CDR3 consists of 16 residues. Germline V CDR1 and CDR2: SGHTA, FQGTGA. The CDR3 spells CASSQSPGGVSHGYTF. The CDR3, as DNA: TGTGCCAGCAGCCAAAGCCCAGGGGGCGTTTCGCATGGCTACACCTTC.

The J gene is TRBJ1-3, the V gene TRBV19; no firm D call. The CDR3 is made up of 15 amino acids. V shed 4 bases and J shed 1 base, with 11 bases lying between them. Germline CDR1 is LNHDA and CDR2 is SQIVND (reference sequence). CDR3 DNA: TGTGCCAGTAGTACCCGAGCGAGTTCTGGAAACACCATATATTTT. Translation: CASSTRASSGNTIYF.

V and J are TRBV7-2 and TRBJ1-4, with TRBD1 matching over 7 bases. The CDR3 is made up of 14 amino acids. CDR1 and CDR2 (germline): SGHTA, FQGNSA. The trim removed 6 bases at V and 1 base at J, leaving 2 bases unmatched. CDR3 amino acids: CASRAGGTNEKLFF. The CDR3, as DNA: TGTGCCAGCAGGGCAGGGGGAACTAATGAAAAACTGTTTTTT.

The chain uses TRBV7-2 and TRBJ1-2; D perhaps matches TRBD1 (6 bases). There are 15 residues in the CDR3. Germline CDR1 reads SGHTA; CDR2 reads FQGNSA. Trimming pared 0 bases from V and 4 bases from J, leaving 12 bases between. CDR3 sequence: CASSLAGAPLYGYTF. CDR3 bases: TGTGCCAGCAGCTTAGCGGGGGCCCCCCTCTATGGCTACACCTTC.

This chain joins TRBV6-5 and TRBJ2-5; TRBD1 aligns across 7 bases. The CDR3 contains 15 residues. V shed 6 bases and J 1 base; nucleotides not matched to a gene: 8. Germline V gene sequence: CDR1 MNHEY, CDR2 SVGAGI. In nucleotides, the CDR3 is TGTGCCAGCAGCCCAGGGGGACGCAGCCAAGAGACCCAGTACTTC. Its translation: CASSPGGRSQETQYF.

The V gene is TRBV5-1, the J gene TRBJ1-1; TRBD1 agrees at 9 bases. The ends lost 4 bases at V and 6 bases at J; junction bases unmatched: 7. Germline values: CDR1 SGHRS, CDR2 YFSETQ. The CDR3 runs 14 residues. The CDR3 DNA reads TGCGCCAGCAGCCGAGACAGGGGGGCGTCTGAAGCTTTCTTT. Its protein is CASSRDRGASEAFF.

The rearrangement uses TRBV5-4 and TRBJ2-5; TRBD2 might be the D (5 bases). Trimming left V 4 bases short and J 1 base short, with 11 bases between. Germline CDR1 SGHNT, CDR2 YYREEE (reference sequence). This CDR3 is built from 14 residues. This CDR3 reads CASSPGGGQETQYF. In DNA, the CDR3 is TGTGCCAGCAGCCCTGGAGGAGGCCAAGAGACCCAGTACTTC.

In its sample, this clone was seen a few times. The V call is TRBV7-9, the J call TRBJ1-4; D possibly corresponds to TRBD1 (5 bases). The length of the CDR3 is 16 residues. Germline V gene lookup returns CDR1 SEHNR and CDR2 FQNEAQ (reference sequence). V was shortened by 2 bases and J by 0 bases, with 10 bases between the two germline ends. This CDR3 reads CASSLPIQATNEKLFF. The CDR3 DNA reads TGTGCCAGCAGCTTACCTATACAGGCAACTAATGAAAAACTGTTTTTT. Together with reference TRBV7-9 and TRBJ1-4, the CDR3 gives the full variable domain: DTGVSQNPRHKITKRGQNVTFRCDPISEHNRLYWYRQTLGQGPEFLTYFQNEAQLEKSRLLSDRFSAERPKGSFSTLEIQRTEQGDSAMYLCASSLPIQATNEKLFFGSGTQLSVL.

To note about this clone: Other DNA sequences in this specimen translate into the identical CDR3. V gene TRBV20-1 combines with J gene TRBJ1-4; D unresolved. V was cut by 3 bases and J by 5 bases, with 4 bases left in between. This CDR3 spans 11 amino acids. Germline CDR1 and CDR2: DFQATT and SNEGSKA (reference sequence). The CDR3: CSASLNEKLFF. CDR3 DNA sequence: TGCAGTGCTAGCCTAAATGAAAAACTGTTTTTT.

This sequence joins TRBV6-5 and TRBJ2-7, with D maybe TRBD1 (5 bases). The V gene lost 6 bases and the J gene lost 9 bases, with 24 bases spanning the gap. From germline, CDR1 is MNHEY and CDR2 SVGAGI. The CDR3 is 15 amino acids. CDR3 amino acids: CASSDSGRVVEGQYF. The DNA of the CDR3 is TGTGCCAGCAGCGACTCAGGCAGGGTCGTCGAAGGGCAGTACTTC.

This clone came up once. The V and J genes are TRBV6-2 or TRBV6-3 and TRBJ1-4, with 9 bases lining up with TRBD1. Looked up from germline, CDR1 is MNHEY and CDR2 is SVGEGT. The length of the CDR3 is 15 residues. V lost 2 bases and J lost 6; bases outside the gene matches: 4. The CDR3: CASSYHRDRDEKLFF. DNA for the CDR3: TGTGCCAGCAGTTACCACCGGGACAGGGATGAAAAACTGTTTTTT.

This chain connects TRBV30 to TRBJ2-7; a possible D gene is TRBD1 (5 bases). Trimming cost V 2 bases and J 2 bases, with 7 bases left between them. This CDR3 comprises 12 residues. Germline V gives CDR1 GTSNPN, CDR2 SVGIG (reference sequence). DNA for the CDR3: TGTGCCTGGAGTCCGGACACCTACGAGCAGTACTTC. It yields the protein CAWSPDTYEQYF.

This clone has just a few counts. The genes are TRBV6-2 or TRBV6-3 and TRBJ2-1; 11 bases are a match to TRBD2. The CDR3 consists of 14 residues. Germline-derived CDR1 and CDR2 are MNHEY and SVGEGT. V dropped 4 bases and J dropped 5; count of bases not matched to a gene: 1. CDR3 DNA: TGTGCCAGCAGTTTTAGCGGGGGGGACAATGAGCAGTTCTTC. This translates into CASSFSGGDNEQFF.

On this clone: Within the sample, other DNA sequences also encode this same CDR3. This chain connects TRBV10-3 to TRBJ1-4, with D possibly TRBD1 on 5 matching bases. Germline V gene data show CDR1 as ENHRY and CDR2 as SYGVKD. This CDR3 spans 12 amino acids. V was trimmed by 4 bases and J by 8 bases, leaving 8 bases between them. The CDR3 coding sequence is TGTGCCATCAGTGGGGGGGGAGAAAAACTGTTTTTT. Protein: CAISGGGEKLFF.

V gene TRBV5-4 combines with J gene TRBJ1-1; D might be TRBD1 (6 bases). The CDR3 sequence is 14 residues long. The germline V gene encodes CDR1 SGHNT and CDR2 YYREEE (reference sequence). The V and J ends lost 5 bases and 3 bases respectively, with 14 bases between them. Here the CDR3 reads CASSSGTLYTEAFF. The CDR3 DNA is TGTGCCAGCAGTTCCGGGACACTCTACACTGAAGCTTTCTTT.